This T cell receptor (beta chain) was retrieved from a study of T cell repertoires in cytomegalovirus infection. The junction had 5 bases not matched to a gene; V was cut back by 5 bases and J by 3 bases. This CDR3 is 16 amino acids long. Germline V CDR1 and CDR2: SGHVS, FNYEAQ. TCRdb passed the reads through MiXCR, listing each CDR3 protein once. The table has 650,000 to 900,000 distinct CDR3 sequences, around a third seen once. This clonotype has ten or more counts. Its antigen is as yet unknown. This rearrangement joins TRBV7-6 to TRBJ2-1; 12 bases are a match to TRBD2. The receptor's source is a human donor in good health (CMV status not recorded). Some clones in this sample may be carry-over from other donors' samples. The specimen comprised cultured CD8+ T cells from PBMCs, sampled from culture after CMV antigen stimulation. The CDR3 coding sequence is TGTGCCAGCAGCCTCCGGACTAGCGGGGTCTACAATGAGCAGTTCTTC. Protein sequence: CASSLRTSGVYNEQFF.